Each of the 26 T cell receptor beta chains below was sequenced from the same sample in a study of T cells in Graves' hyperthyroidism and ophthalmopathy. The investigators amplified TCR beta CDR3 regions from RNA transcripts. The primer set for the first-round RT-PCR of the TCR CDR3 was HTBI. TCRdb reprocessed the multiplex PCR reads with MiXCR, giving one entry per CDR3 protein. This sample carries some 510,000 distinct CDR3 sequences, around 20% of them seen once, and the ten largest clones take around 27%. Sequences were obtained from blood. These receptors were obtained from a man aged 18 to 35 with Graves' hyperthyroidism.

The rearrangement uses TRBV2 and TRBJ1-6; no reliable D call. The V end lost 7 bases, the J end lost 7 bases, and 14 bases lay between the germline ends. The germline V gene has CDR1 SNHLY and CDR2 FYNNEI. CDR3 size: 14 residues. CDR3 amino acids: CASTETKGNSPLHF. In DNA, the CDR3 is TGTGCCAGCACTGAGACGAAAGGGAATTCACCCCTCCACTTT.

This clonotype was recorded at least ten times. The genes are TRBV28 and TRBJ1-5; perhaps TRBD1 as D (6 bases). Germline V gives CDR1 MDHEN, CDR2 SYDVKM. The CDR3 has 14 amino acids. Trimming removed 11 bases at V and 6 bases at J, with 20 bases between. CDR3 coding DNA: TGTGCCGGCTCGAAGGGGGGACGGAGTCAGCCCCAGCATTTT. Translation: CAGSKGGRSQPQHF.

This clonotype was picked up a small number of times. The chain links TRBV28 to TRBJ1-1; no clear D gene. V shed 5 bases and J shed 8 bases, with 18 bases lying between them. This CDR3 is built from 14 residues. Germline values: CDR1 MDHEN, CDR2 SYDVKM. The CDR3 here is CASSPPSRRREAFF. CDR3 sequence (DNA): TGTGCCAGCAGTCCCCCAAGCCGACGCAGAGAAGCTTTCTTT. Drawing the rest from reference TRBV28 and TRBJ1-1, the complete variable domain is DVKVTQSSRYLVKRTGEKVFLECVQDMDHENMFWYRQDPGLGLRLIYFSYDVKMKEKGDIPEGYSVSREKKERFSLILESASTNQTSMYLCASSPPSRRREAFFGQGTRLTVV.

This clonotype was detected many times. CDR3 nucleotides: TGTGCCAGCAGCACCCTGGGGGGGTCAGGCAGCTCCTACGAGCAGTACTTC. It encodes CASSTLGGSGSSYEQYF. This chain links TRBV27 with TRBJ2-7; the match to TRBD2 covers 7 bases. The CDR3 totals 17 residues. Germline trimming cut 6 bases from V and 0 bases from J; bases unmatched to any gene: 14. Germline assignment: CDR1 MNHEY and CDR2 SMNVEV (reference sequence).

As concerns this clonotype: This sequence may be a read error, since a much larger clone differs from it by one base. In DNA, the CDR3 is TGTGCCAGTACTACAGGGGGGGACACTGAAGCTTGCTTT. Protein: CASTTGGDTEACF. The chain recombines TRBV19 with TRBJ1-1, with 8 bases matching TRBD1. Germline CDR1 reads LNHDA; CDR2 reads SQIVND (reference sequence). The CDR3 runs to 13 residues. The entire variable domain, with the rest obtained from reference TRBV19 and TRBJ1-1, is as follows: DGGITQSPKYLFRKEGQNVTLSCEQNLNHDAMYWYRQDPGQGLRLIYYSQIVNDFQKGDIAEGYSVSREKKESFPLTVTSAQKNPTAFYLCASTTGGDTEACFGQGTRLTVV.

This clonotype was observed many times. The V call is TRBV29-1, the J call TRBJ1-1, with D uncertain. Trimming took off 4 bases at V and 0 bases at J, with 9 bases between the two ends. Germline V gives CDR1 SQVTM, CDR2 ANQGSEA. CDR3 length: 13 amino acids. The CDR3 is CSVVPLLNTEAFF. The DNA of the CDR3 is TGCAGCGTTGTCCCCCTCTTGAACACTGAAGCTTTCTTT.

This chain links TRBV28 with TRBJ1-2; D call uncertain. Germline V CDR1 and CDR2: MDHEN, SYDVKM. Trimming pared 3 bases from V and 8 bases from J, leaving 7 bases between. The CDR3 is 11 amino acids. The DNA for the CDR3 is TGTGCCAGCAGTTTTTTCTCGGGCTACACCTTC. Translated: CASSFFSGYTF.

The V call is TRBV6-2 or TRBV6-3, the J call TRBJ2-3; TRBD1 is a possible D gene (6 bases). Germline assignment: CDR1 MNHEY and CDR2 SVGEGT. The CDR3 has 15 amino acids. Trimming took 4 bases from V and 0 from J, leaving 11 bases between them. The CDR3 loop is CASSSPGHSTDTQYF. CDR3 nucleotides: TGTGCCAGCAGTTCACCGGGACACAGCACAGATACGCAGTATTTT.

J is TRBJ1-2 and V is TRBV6-1, with 7 bases fitting TRBD1. From germline, CDR1 is MNHNS and CDR2 SASEGT. This CDR3 has 14 amino acids. V lost 6 bases to trimming and J lost 2 bases; unmatched junction nucleotides: 6. CDR3 sequence (DNA): TGTGCCAGCAGATCTACAGGGGTGAACTATGGCTACACCTTC. Protein sequence: CASRSTGVNYGYTF.

This clonotype appeared a few times. V usage is TRBV5-4 and J usage is TRBJ1-1, with TRBD1 as a possible D gene (5 bases). Trimming took 1 base from V and 10 from J, leaving 11 bases between them. Germline V CDR1 and CDR2: SGHNT, YYREEE (reference sequence). The CDR3 is made up of 12 amino acids. The CDR3 loop is CASSLNLGGAFF. The CDR3 coding sequence is TGTGCCAGCAGCTTGAATCTTGGGGGAGCTTTCTTT.

Worth noting for this clonotype: The final CDR3 position lacks the conserved phenylalanine or tryptophan, pointing to a likely read error. This sequence joins TRBV2 and TRBJ1-2; no clear D gene. The CDR3 extends over 12 amino acids. The V end was cut by 8 bases, the J end by 5 bases, with 12 bases between. Germline CDR1 SNHLY, CDR2 FYNNEI. CDR3 DNA sequence: TGTGCCAGCCCGGCAGAGTCATATGGCTACACCCTC. This sequence encodes CASPAESYGYTL.

The chain couples TRBV4-1 to TRBJ2-7; D gene unclear. V shed 2 bases and J shed 3 bases, with 17 bases lying between them. CDR1 and CDR2 (germline): MGHRA, YSYEKL. This CDR3 region has 16 residues. CDR3 loop: CASSQSSEETYYEQYF. The DNA of the CDR3 is TGCGCCAGCAGCCAATCCTCTGAGGAGACCTACTACGAGCAGTACTTC.

At least ten counts were recorded for this clonotype. No DNA is shown, since the ends of the CDR3 on it are uncertain; the CDR3 is the one TCRdb lists. This chain's CDR3 is CASSFRARGNQPQHF. This rearrangement joins TRBV28 to TRBJ1-5; the D segment call TRBD1 is taken from the table without a DNA check. Per the germline V gene, CDR1 is MDHEN and CDR2 is SYDVKM. The CDR3 has 15 residues if both end residues are counted.

The rearrangement uses TRBV20-1 and TRBJ2-2; 9 bases fit TRBD1. With 6 bases clipped from V and 5 bases from J, the junction kept 13 bases outside the gene matches. Germline CDR1 DFQATT, CDR2 SNEGSKA (reference sequence). This CDR3 contains 16 residues. The CDR3, as DNA: TGCAGTGCCATTAGTGGCTCTGACAGGGGGACCGGGGAGCTGTTTTTT. It encodes CSAISGSDRGTGELFF.

This clonotype was counted ten times or more. The chain couples TRBV12-3 or TRBV12-4 to TRBJ1-5, with 9 bases aligning to TRBD1. V trimming: 5 bases; J trimming: 8 bases; junction bases outside the gene matches: 7. There are 14 residues in the CDR3. Here the CDR3 DNA reads TGTGCCAGCAGTCCGACAGGGGGGACTGAGCCCCAGCATTTT. This gives the protein CASSPTGGTEPQHF.

This clonotype was seen repeatedly, ten times or more. The chain uses TRBV28 and TRBJ1-2; D remains ambiguous. The germline CDR1 and CDR2 sequences are MDHEN and SYDVKM. Between the trimmed V and J ends, which lost 5 bases and 4 bases, there was a span of 8 bases. CDR3 length: 12 amino acids. The CDR3 region has the DNA TGTGCCAGCAGTCTCACGAGCTATGGCTACACCTTC. Translated: CASSLTSYGYTF.

In this sample, this clonotype turned up many times. J is TRBJ1-5 and V is TRBV28; D perhaps matches TRBD1 (6 bases). The V gene lost 5 bases and the J gene lost 6 bases, with 14 bases spanning the gap. The CDR3 covers 14 residues. In germline, CDR1 is MDHEN, CDR2 SYDVKM. DNA for the CDR3: TGTGCCAGCAGTCTACCGGGGGCGGGTCAGCCCCAGCATTTT. Encoded protein: CASSLPGAGQPQHF.

This clonotype has only a few counts. CDR3 loop: CASSQERGSYEQYF. The CDR3 DNA follows: TGCGCCAGCAGCCAAGAGCGGGGTTCCTACGAGCAGTACTTC. The chain is built from TRBV4-1 and TRBJ2-7, with D possibly matching TRBD2 (6 bases). V was pared by 0 bases and J by 1 base, with 7 bases between. From germline, CDR1 is MGHRA and CDR2 YSYEKL. The CDR3 runs to 14 residues.

V is TRBV19 and J is TRBJ1-2; D not resolved. Germline values: CDR1 LNHDA, CDR2 SQIVND (reference sequence). Trimming removed 1 base from V and 7 bases from J, with 16 bases in between. CDR3 length: 15 residues. CDR3 DNA sequence: TGTGCCAGTAGTATAGTAAAAGAGGGAAGAGGTGGCTACACCTTC. It codes for CASSIVKEGRGGYTF.

The rearrangement joins TRBV27 to TRBJ2-7; D uncertain. The CDR3 has 15 residues. The germline V gene encodes CDR1 MNHEY and CDR2 SMNVEV (reference sequence). Trimming left V 2 bases short and J 2 bases short, with 13 bases between. The CDR3 spells CASSLGFGGPYEQYF. The CDR3 bases are TGTGCCAGCAGTTTAGGCTTCGGCGGACCCTACGAGCAGTACTTC.

This clonotype was picked up a small number of times. The chain links TRBV18 to TRBJ1-2, with TRBD1 identical over 7 bases. This CDR3 comprises 13 residues. V trimming: 3 bases; J trimming: 7 bases; junction bases outside the gene matches: 5. In germline, CDR1 is KGHSH, CDR2 LQKENI. CDR3 coding DNA: TGTGCCAGCTCACCCCCGGGACAGCTTGGCTACACCTTC. Amino acid sequence: CASSPPGQLGYTF. Variable domain in full (rest from reference TRBV18 and TRBJ1-2): NAGVMQNPRHLVRRRGQEARLRCSPMKGHSHVYWYRQLPEEGLKFMVYLQKENIIDESGMPKERFSAEFPKEGPSILRIQQVVRGDSAAYFCASSPPGQLGYTFGSGTRLTVV.

Note on this clonotype: One end of the junction varies from germline; a read error may be responsible. The V and J genes are TRBV27 and TRBJ2-2; 7 bases map to TRBD1. The length of the CDR3 is 16 residues. Germline-derived CDR1 and CDR2 are MNHEY and SMNVEV (reference sequence). The DNA of the CDR3 is TGTGCCAGCAGTCCTTGGTCAGGGGGTGGGACCGGGGAGCTGTCTTTT. Amino acid sequence: CASSPWSGGGTGELSF.

This clonotype turned up a few times. This chain joins TRBV27 and TRBJ1-2; D remains ambiguous. CDR1 is MNHEY and CDR2 is SMNVEV in the germline V gene (reference sequence). V lost 5 bases and J lost 12, with 16 bases in between. This CDR3 spans 12 amino acids. The CDR3 loop reads CASSPLTGENTF. CDR3 sequence (DNA): TGTGCCAGCAGTCCTTTAACCGGGGAAAACACCTTC.

This clonotype was detected ten times or more. As DNA, the CDR3 is TGTGCCAGCAGCCCGCACCTAGCGGGGATACGGAGTGAGACCCAGTACTTC. Translating gives CASSPHLAGIRSETQYF. The chain couples TRBV7-9 to TRBJ2-5; 9 nucleotides agree with TRBD2. There are 17 residues in the CDR3. Germline-derived CDR1 and CDR2 are SEHNR and FQNEAQ (reference sequence). J lost 5 bases, V lost 5 bases, and 15 bases had no gene match.

This clonotype was seen repeatedly, ten times or more. V is TRBV6-1 and J is TRBJ1-1; 8 bases agree with TRBD1. The CDR3 has 13 amino acids. The V gene's germline CDR1 is MNHNS and CDR2 SASEGT. The trim removed 5 bases at V and 5 bases at J, leaving 4 bases unmatched. This CDR3 is CASSRTGSTEAFF. Here the CDR3 DNA reads TGTGCCAGCAGTCGGACAGGGTCTACTGAAGCTTTCTTT.

The chain is built from TRBV6-5 and TRBJ2-7, with no clear D. CDR1 and CDR2 (germline): MNHEY, SVGAGI. CDR3 length: 12 residues. The V end lost 2 bases, the J end lost 7 bases, and 9 bases lay between the germline ends. The CDR3: CASSYDEVEQYF. CDR3 bases: TGTGCCAGCAGTTACGACGAAGTTGAGCAGTACTTC.